Sequencing of this T cell receptor beta chain was carried out in a study of type 1 regulatory T cells. Study-level points and caveats: Compared with non-Tr1 cells, Tr1 cells showed a narrower TCR repertoire.

With regard to this clonotype: Its antigen is not known.

TCRdb used MiXCR to reprocess the reads, holding one entry per CDR3 protein. Of tens of thousands of distinct CDR3 sequences in the sample, 20% to 25% were seen once. The trim removed 4 bases at V and 2 bases at J, leaving 7 bases unmatched. The germline CDR1 and CDR2 sequences are SGDLS and YYNGEE. The CDR3 extends over 17 amino acids. The chain joins TRBV9 to TRBJ2-1; 12 positions match TRBD2. The TCR was taken from a human donor in good health. The sample taken for sequencing was cultured type 1 regulatory T (Tr1) cells, either the whole culture or a sorted fraction (not recorded which). CDR3 region: CASSTIPSGRAYNEQFF. In DNA, the CDR3 is TGTGCCAGCAGCACAATTCCTAGCGGGAGGGCCTACAATGAGCAGTTCTTC. Full variable domain (missing parts from reference TRBV9 and TRBJ2-1): DSGVTQTPKHLITATGQRVTLRCSPRSGDLSVYWYQQSLDQGLQFLIQYYNGEERAKGNILERFSAQQFPDLHSELNLSSLELGDSALYFCASSTIPSGRAYNEQFFGPGTRLTVL.